A single sample gave rise to the 27 T cell receptor beta chains below, sequenced in a study of T cells in Graves' hyperthyroidism and ophthalmopathy. Amplification of TCR beta CDR3 regions was performed using RNA transcripts as template. With the HTBI primer set, the TCR CDR3 went through a first round of RT-PCR. One entry per CDR3 protein, called by TCRdb with MiXCR from the multiplex PCR reads. Seen here are 160,000 or so distinct CDR3 sequences, over 8% observed once, and the top ten hold around 20%. Sample: blood. The receptor source for this set is a woman under 30 with Graves' hyperthyroidism that later progressed to Graves' ophthalmopathy.

The V gene is TRBV19, the J gene TRBJ1-5; TRBD1 matches 7 bases. The CDR3 has 15 residues. Unmatched junction bases numbered 9, after V lost 10 bases and J lost 0 bases. Per the germline V gene, CDR1 is LNHDA and CDR2 is SQIVND (reference sequence). CDR3 sequence (DNA): TGTGCCACCCGGGACAGAAGAAATAGCAATCAGCCCCAGCATTTT. Encoded protein: CATRDRRNSNQPQHF.

This clonotype came up many times. This sequence joins TRBV6-1 and TRBJ2-2, with TRBD2 matching over 7 bases. The germline gives CDR1 MNHNS, CDR2 SASEGT. There are 15 residues in the CDR3. Trimming at V came to 1 base and at J to 5 bases, leaving 4 bases not matched to a gene. The CDR3 nucleotides are TGTGCCAGCAGTGAAGGGCGGGAGTATACCGGGGAGCTGTTTTTT. Protein: CASSEGREYTGELFF.

This clonotype was detected ten times or more. V usage is TRBV6-1 and J usage is TRBJ1-1; D remains unclear. The CDR3 is 13 amino acids. Germline assignment: CDR1 MNHNS and CDR2 SASEGT. The V end lost 8 bases, the J end lost 0 bases, and 10 bases lay between the germline ends. The CDR3 sequence is CASERLLNTEAFF. For the CDR3, the DNA is TGTGCCAGCGAAAGACTGCTGAACACTGAAGCTTTCTTT.

This clonotype was picked up many times. The CDR3: CAFSSGGVYNEQFF. The CDR3 coding sequence is TGTGCCTTTAGTAGCGGGGGAGTCTACAATGAGCAGTTCTTC. This sequence joins TRBV30 and TRBJ2-1; 9 bases match TRBD2. Trimming cost V 7 bases and J 3 bases; bases outside gene matches: 7. CDR1 is GTSNPN and CDR2 is SVGIG in the germline V gene (reference sequence). CDR3 length equals 14 residues. Using reference TRBV30 and TRBJ2-1 for the parts outside the CDR3, the full variable domain is SQTIHQWPATLVQPVGSPLSLECTVEGTSNPNLYWYRQAAGRGLQLLFYSVGIGQISSEVPQNLSASRPQDRQFILSSKKLLLSDSGFYLCAFSSGGVYNEQFFGPGTRLTVL.

This clonotype appeared a few times. The chain combines TRBV4-2 with TRBJ1-5; no clear D. Per the germline V gene, CDR1 is LGHNA and CDR2 is YNFKEQ. V was cut by 0 bases and J by 4 bases, with 7 bases left in between. This CDR3 is 14 amino acids long. The chain's CDR3 is CASSQDQVNQPQHF. DNA of the CDR3: TGTGCCAGCAGCCAAGACCAGGTTAATCAGCCCCAGCATTTT.

The sample holds many counts of this clonotype. J is TRBJ2-2 and V is TRBV27; D not certain. The V and J ends lost 3 bases and 7 bases respectively, with 6 bases between them. The CDR3 has 12 residues. In germline, CDR1 is MNHEY, CDR2 SMNVEV (reference sequence). The DNA for the CDR3 is TGTGCCAGCAGTTTCAATGACGGGGAGCTGTTTTTT. It yields the protein CASSFNDGELFF.

This clonotype was seen repeatedly, ten times or more. The chain uses TRBV13 and TRBJ2-2; 7 bases line up with TRBD1. The ends lost 1 base at V and 5 bases at J; junction bases unmatched: 1. Germline V gene lookup returns CDR1 PRHDT and CDR2 FYEKMQ (reference sequence). The CDR3 totals 14 residues. The CDR3 protein is CASSLEQGTGELFF. The CDR3 DNA reads as TGTGCCAGCAGCTTAGAACAGGGGACCGGGGAGCTGTTTTTT.

With regard to this clonotype: A clone one base away is much larger, so this may be a read error. The J gene is TRBJ1-1, the V gene TRBV5-1, with 7 bases matching TRBD1. The CDR3 is made up of 15 amino acids. CDR1 SGHRS and CDR2 YFSETQ come from the germline V gene. V lost 4 bases and J lost 3; bases outside the gene matches: 9. The DNA of the CDR3 is TGCGCCAGCAGCCTAAGGACAGGCCTAGACACTGAAGCTTTCTTT. Its translation: CASSLRTGLDTEAFF.

This clonotype was counted many times. The CDR3 sequence is CASSLSLAGTEQFF. The DNA for the CDR3 is TGTGCCAGCAGCTTGTCACTAGCGGGGACTGAGCAGTTCTTC. This sequence joins TRBV11-2 and TRBJ2-1; 10 bases match TRBD2. The CDR3 consists of 14 residues. The germline gives CDR1 SGHAT, CDR2 FQNNGV. J gave up 9 bases and V 3 bases, and 5 bases lay outside the gene matches.

This clonotype has a count of ten or more. V and J are TRBV25-1 and TRBJ2-7; D perhaps matches TRBD1 (5 bases). The CDR3 sequence is 14 residues long. Per germline, CDR1 MGHDK and CDR2 SYGVNS. V was pared by 8 bases and J by 5 bases, with 19 bases between. The CDR3 here is CASGPMGRGHEQYF. The DNA of the CDR3 is TGTGCCAGCGGGCCTATGGGGCGCGGCCACGAGCAGTACTTC.

This clonotype was detected many times. The chain recombines TRBV30 with TRBJ2-2; TRBD1 matches at 7 bases. Per germline, CDR1 GTSNPN and CDR2 SVGIG (reference sequence). The CDR3 sequence is 14 residues long. V gave up 5 bases and J gave up 6 bases; unmatched junction bases: 9. This CDR3 reads CAWGKGAWAGELFF. DNA for the CDR3: TGTGCCTGGGGAAAGGGGGCCTGGGCCGGGGAGCTGTTTTTT. Filled out from reference TRBV30 and TRBJ2-2, the complete variable domain reads SQTIHQWPATLVQPVGSPLSLECTVEGTSNPNLYWYRQAAGRGLQLLFYSVGIGQISSEVPQNLSASRPQDRQFILSSKKLLLSDSGFYLCAWGKGAWAGELFFGEGSRLTVL.

The chain couples TRBV27 to TRBJ2-1; D gene unclear. This CDR3 has 15 residues. Per the germline V gene, CDR1 is MNHEY and CDR2 is SMNVEV (reference sequence). The V end lost 3 bases, the J end lost 0 bases, and 9 bases lay between the germline ends. CDR3 nucleotide sequence: TGTGCCAGCAGTTTCAACCCGAGCTCCTACAATGAGCAGTTCTTC. Protein sequence: CASSFNPSSYNEQFF.

CDR3 DNA sequence: TGCAGTGCTAGAGACCCTGGACAGATCAATCAGCCCCAGCATTTT. This codes for CSARDPGQINQPQHF. The chain uses TRBV20-1 and TRBJ1-5; D is perhaps TRBD1 (6 bases). The CDR3 spans 15 residues. Germline CDR1 and CDR2: DFQATT and SNEGSKA (reference sequence). The V end lost 0 bases, the J end lost 3 bases, and 12 bases lay between the germline ends.

There are many counts of this clonotype. The chain combines TRBV7-3 with TRBJ1-1, with D possibly TRBD1 on 6 matching bases. Germline assignment: CDR1 SGHTA and CDR2 FQGTGA. V was trimmed by 5 bases and J by 3 bases, leaving 13 bases between them. This CDR3 region has 14 residues. CDR3 nucleotides: TGTGCCAGCAGCCATCTTGGGGGGCACACTGAAGCTTTCTTT. Translation: CASSHLGGHTEAFF.

About this clonotype itself: Its ends do not fully match the called genes, so a read error is possible. J is TRBJ2-2 and V is TRBV5-1, with 8 bases fitting TRBD1. CDR1 and CDR2 from the germline V gene are SGHRS and YFSETQ. The CDR3 covers 16 residues. The CDR3 DNA sequence: TGCGCCAGCAGCGCCGCCGGGACAGGAAGATCCGGGGAGCTGTCTTTT. It encodes CASSAAGTGRSGELSF. The whole variable domain, remainder taken from reference TRBV5-1 and TRBJ2-2, is KAGVTQTPRYLIKTRGQQVTLSCSPISGHRSVSWYQQTPGQGLQFLFEYFSETQRNKGNFPGRFSGRQFSNSRSEMNVSTLELGDSALYLCASSAAGTGRSGELSFGEGSRLTVL.

This clonotype was detected ten times or more. The J gene is TRBJ1-1, the V gene TRBV7-9; possibly TRBD1 for D (5 bases). Germline values: CDR1 SEHNR, CDR2 FQNEAQ (reference sequence). V was trimmed by 4 bases and J by 4 bases, leaving 16 bases between them. The CDR3 totals 15 residues. The DNA of the CDR3 is TGTGCCAGCAGCTCCCGGGGGGGGGGTGGCACTGAAGCTTTCTTT. Its translation is CASSSRGGGGTEAFF.

This clonotype has ten or more counts. The J gene is TRBJ1-1, the V gene TRBV2; a weak D match, TRBD1 (5 bases). This CDR3 comprises 18 residues. V dropped 8 bases and J dropped 1 base, with 26 bases sitting between them. Germline values: CDR1 SNHLY, CDR2 FYNNEI. CDR3 DNA: TGTGCCAGCCCCACCGAGTGGGTCAGGGCCCATAAGAACACTGAAGCTTTCTTT. Translated, it gives CASPTEWVRAHKNTEAFF.

This clonotype was observed at least ten times. This rearrangement joins TRBV6-1 to TRBJ2-1; 7 bases agree with TRBD2. The CDR3 runs 11 residues. J lost 10 bases, V lost 5 bases, and 2 bases had no gene match. Germline loops: CDR1 MNHNS, CDR2 SASEGT. Written as DNA, the CDR3 is TGTGCCAGCAGTTGGGGGGGAGAGCAGTTCTTC. It encodes CASSWGGEQFF.

This clonotype was picked up a small number of times. This chain joins TRBV19 and TRBJ1-2, with 8 bases identical to TRBD1. This CDR3 contains 16 residues. V dropped 2 bases and J dropped 1; count of bases not matched to a gene: 6. Germline CDR1 is LNHDA and CDR2 is SQIVND (reference sequence). CDR3 sequence: CASSISSGGNNYGYTF. The CDR3 nucleotides are TGTGCCAGTAGTATATCTTCAGGGGGCAATAACTATGGCTACACCTTC.

The sample holds many counts of this clonotype. The chain uses TRBV7-2 and TRBJ1-2; 10 nucleotides match TRBD1. CDR3 length equals 20 residues. V shed 2 bases and J 2 bases; nucleotides not matched to a gene: 17. Germline V gene lookup returns CDR1 SGHTA and CDR2 FQGNSA. CDR3 sequence: CASSLFSLPRDRGGNYGYTF. DNA of the CDR3: TGTGCCAGCAGCTTATTCTCCCTCCCCCGGGACAGGGGTGGGAACTATGGCTACACCTTC.

This clonotype was seen at least ten times. This chain links TRBV7-9 with TRBJ1-5; unclear D gene. The V gene's germline CDR1 is SEHNR and CDR2 FQNEAQ (reference sequence). Trimming stripped 1 base from V and 2 bases from J, with 6 bases between. The CDR3 is 14 residues long. CDR3 in amino acids: CASSLDVGNQPQHF. Written as DNA, the CDR3 is TGTGCCAGCAGCTTAGATGTGGGCAATCAGCCCCAGCATTTT.

This clonotype was seen repeatedly, ten times or more. The chain couples TRBV7-3 to TRBJ2-3; D remains ambiguous. This CDR3 contains 14 residues. Germline V lookup: CDR1 SGHTA, CDR2 FQGTGA. V lost 4 bases to trimming and J lost 2 bases, with 10 bases between them. CDR3 loop: CASSSQLNTDTQYF. CDR3 DNA: TGTGCCAGCAGCTCACAGCTTAACACAGATACGCAGTATTTT.

This clonotype was observed at least ten times. The chain employs TRBV29-1 and TRBJ2-7, with TRBD2 matching over 9 bases. CDR1 is SQVTM, CDR2 ANQGSEA, per germline. J was trimmed by 3 bases and V by 6 bases; bases with no gene match: 6. CDR3 length equals 13 residues. In DNA form, the CDR3 reads TGCAGCGTATCGAGCGGGAGGCTCTACGAGCAGTACTTC. Protein product: CSVSSGRLYEQYF.

This clonotype was detected many times. This chain links TRBV9 with TRBJ2-7; 9 bases are a match to TRBD2. Germline CDR1 is SGDLS and CDR2 is YYNGEE. V lost 4 bases to trimming and J lost 6 bases; unmatched junction nucleotides: 11. CDR3 length equals 15 residues. DNA of the CDR3: TGTGCCAGCAGCACCATAGCGGGAGTGTCGGGCGAGCAGTACTTC. The encoded protein is CASSTIAGVSGEQYF. The full variable domain, completed using reference TRBV9 and TRBJ2-7, is DSGVTQTPKHLITATGQRVTLRCSPRSGDLSVYWYQQSLDQGLQFLIQYYNGEERAKGNILERFSAQQFPDLHSELNLSSLELGDSALYFCASSTIAGVSGEQYFGPGTRLTVT.

This clonotype came up many times. CDR3 in amino acids: CASSLSLGVYEQYF. The CDR3 bases are TGTGCCAGCAGCTTATCTCTGGGGGTCTACGAGCAGTACTTC. The chain has TRBV7-8 and TRBJ2-7; D assignment may be TRBD1 or TRBD2 (5 bases each). This CDR3 region has 14 residues. Germline CDR1 SGHVS, CDR2 FQNEAQ. V lost 2 bases and J 3 bases, leaving 11 bases between the germline ends.

This chain links TRBV15 with TRBJ2-7, with TRBD2 matching over 8 bases. Germline V gives CDR1 LNHNV, CDR2 YYDKDF (reference sequence). V was clipped by 4 bases and J by 6 bases; unmatched bases: 8. The CDR3 spans 14 residues. In DNA, the CDR3 is TGTGCCACCAGCAACGAACTAGCGGAGTTCGAGCAGTACTTC. Its protein product is CATSNELAEFEQYF.

This clonotype was picked up many times. V is TRBV30 and J is TRBJ1-1; possibly TRBD1 for D (6 bases). The CDR3 sequence is 14 residues long. V was trimmed by 0 bases and J by 7 bases, leaving 15 bases between them. The germline gives CDR1 GTSNPN, CDR2 SVGIG (reference sequence). CDR3 DNA: TGTGCCTGGAGTGTCTTGCAGGGGACCGGTGAAGCTTTCTTT. It encodes CAWSVLQGTGEAFF.